The subject of this entry is one TCR beta chain. Its antigen is not known. This sample was included in a study of T cells in pancreatic ductal adenocarcinoma. Findings of the study overall: Enrichment of CD45RO+ effector over naive T cells in tumors may bias clonality. This surgical cohort overrepresents the minority presenting with early-stage disease. Blood had more productive templates and about 7.9-fold more unique clonotypes than tumor. No significant tumor-blood clonality difference; means were about 0.12 and 0.073.

CDR1 is ENHRY and CDR2 is SYGVKD in the germline V gene. The length of the CDR3 is 16 residues. The J segment lost 3 bases and the V segment lost 3 bases, leaving 9 bases of the junction unmatched. TCRdb's table, derived via immunoSEQ multiplex PCR, lists solely in-frame clones and lacks some. The sample includes roughly 31,000 clones, approximately 92% seen only once; the top ten take about 2%. The selected patients with pancreatic ductal adenocarcinoma had surgery but no neoadjuvant therapy. V and J are TRBV10-3 and TRBJ2-3, with TRBD2 identical over 7 bases. The sample consisted of PBMCs. This clonotype originated in a human donor with pancreatic ductal adenocarcinoma. DNA for the CDR3: TGTGCCATCAGTGACCCGACGGGAGGAGTGACAGATACGCAGTATTTT. As protein: CAISDPTGGVTDTQYF.